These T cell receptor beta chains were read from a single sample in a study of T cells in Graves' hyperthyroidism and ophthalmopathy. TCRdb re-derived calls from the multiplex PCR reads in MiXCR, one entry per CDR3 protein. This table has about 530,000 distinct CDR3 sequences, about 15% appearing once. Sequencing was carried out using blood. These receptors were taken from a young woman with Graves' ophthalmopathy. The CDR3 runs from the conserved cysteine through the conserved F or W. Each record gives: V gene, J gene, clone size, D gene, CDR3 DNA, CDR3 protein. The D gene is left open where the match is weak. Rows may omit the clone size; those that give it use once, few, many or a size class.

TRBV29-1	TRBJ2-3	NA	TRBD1	TGCAGCGTTGAACCTACGACAGGGCCGCACACAGATACGCAGTATTTT	CSVEPTTGPHTDTQYF
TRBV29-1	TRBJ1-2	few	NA	TGCAGCGTTGAAGATCTCGGGGGTAACTATGGCTACACCTTC	CSVEDLGGNYGYTF
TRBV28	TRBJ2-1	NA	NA	TGTGCCAGCAGGAGACTAGGCTCCCACAATGAGCAGTTCTTC	CASRRLGSHNEQFF
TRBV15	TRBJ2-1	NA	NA	TGTGCCACCAGAGATGACCACCCCAATGAGCAGTTCTTC	CATRDDHPNEQFF
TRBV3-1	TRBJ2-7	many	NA	TGTGCCAGCAGCCAGCGGCCTTCCTACGAGCAGTACTTC	CASSQRPSYEQYF
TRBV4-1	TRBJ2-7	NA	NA	TGCGCCAGCAGCCAAGCCTCTACAGGGTATGAGCAGTACTTC	CASSQASTGYEQYF
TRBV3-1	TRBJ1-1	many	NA	TGTGCCAGCAGCCGCTCGGACACTGAAGCTTTCTTT	CASSRSDTEAFF
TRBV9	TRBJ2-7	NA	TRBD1	TGTGCCAGCAGGGGGACAGGGAGCGACGAGCAGTACTTC	CASRGTGSDEQYF
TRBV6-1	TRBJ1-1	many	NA	TGTGCCAGCAGTTATCCCAGGGGCACTGAAGCTTTCTTT	CASSYPRGTEAFF
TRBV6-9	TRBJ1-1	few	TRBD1	TGTGCCAGCACTTTGGACAGGGTGGGGAACACTGAAGCTTTCTTT	CASTLDRVGNTEAFF
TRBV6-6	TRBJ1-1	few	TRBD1	TGTGCCAGCAGTTACTCACCCGACAGGGATACTGAAGCTTTCTTT	CASSYSPDRDTEAFF
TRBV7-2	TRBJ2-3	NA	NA	TGTGCCAGCAGCTTAGAGGGCAGGCGGGCAGATACGCAGTATTTT	CASSLEGRRADTQYF
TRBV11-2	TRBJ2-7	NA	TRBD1	TGTGCCAGCAGCTCCCAACGGAGTACGACAGGGTTCGAGCAGTACTTC	CASSSQRSTTGFEQYF
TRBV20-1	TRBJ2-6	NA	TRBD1	TGCAGTGCTCTCACAGGGGGCTCTGGGGCCAACGTCCTGACTTTC	CSALTGGSGANVLTF
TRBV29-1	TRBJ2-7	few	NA	TGCAGCGTCGGATGGCAAAGTGTCCACGAGCAGTACTTC	CSVGWQSVHEQYF
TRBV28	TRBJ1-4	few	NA	TGTGCCAGCAGTTTTCCCGGGCCCCGAGGTGAAAAACTGTTTTTT	CASSFPGPRGEKLFF
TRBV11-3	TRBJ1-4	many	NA	TGTGCCAGCAGCTTAGATTCGGGCAGCCCAATTTCCGAAAAACTGTTTTTT	CASSLDSGSPISEKLFF
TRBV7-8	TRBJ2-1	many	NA	TGTGCCAGCAGCTTAGCCGGCAGGGTTGGCAATGAGCAGTTCTTC	CASSLAGRVGNEQFF
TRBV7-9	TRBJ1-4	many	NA	TGTGCCAGCAGCTTAGGTGGCAGGGGTGGTTTGGAAGAAAAACTGTTTTTT	CASSLGGRGGLEEKLFF
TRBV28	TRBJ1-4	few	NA	TGTGCCAGCAAGCGGCTAGAAAAACTGTTTTTT	CASKRLEKLFF
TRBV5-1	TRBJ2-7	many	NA	TGCGCCAGCAGCTTCAGGGTAATTGGAAACGAGCAGTACTTC	CASSFRVIGNEQYF
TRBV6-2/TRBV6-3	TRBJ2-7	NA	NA	TGTGCCAGCAGTGATTTCGAGCAGTACTTC	CASSDFEQYF
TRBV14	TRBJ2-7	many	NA	TGTGCCAGCAGGGAGGGTTATTCCTACGAGCAGTACTTC	CASREGYSYEQYF
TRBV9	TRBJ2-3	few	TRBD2	TGTGCCAGCAGCGTAGACCTCGGGACTAGCGGGAACCCAGGGCTCCCAGATACGCAGTATTTT	CASSVDLGTSGNPGLPDTQYF
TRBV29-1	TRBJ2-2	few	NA	TGCAGCGTTGAGGGTCCGGTACAGGGCAACACCGGGGAGCTGTTTTTT	CSVEGPVQGNTGELFF
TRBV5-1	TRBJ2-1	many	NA	TGCGCCAGCAGCTTGTTTTCAGGAGACAATGAGCAGTTCTTC	CASSLFSGDNEQFF
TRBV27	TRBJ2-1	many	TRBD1	TGTGCCAGCAGTTGGGACAGGAGGTACAATGAGCAGTTCTTC	CASSWDRRYNEQFF
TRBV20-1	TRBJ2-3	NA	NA	TGCAGTGCTAGGCTGGTAGATACGCAGTATTTT	CSARLVDTQYF
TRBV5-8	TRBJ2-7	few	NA	TGTGCCAGCAGCCACCGACAGGTTGCGGGGTTGCTGCGGCGGTCCTACGAGCAGTACTTC	CASSHRQVAGLLRRSYEQYF
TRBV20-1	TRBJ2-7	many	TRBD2	TGCAGTGCTACCGGACTAGCGGGAGCGGTCGAGCAGTACTTC	CSATGLAGAVEQYF
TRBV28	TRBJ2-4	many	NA	TGTGCCAGCAGTTTGGGGGCGCTGGACATTCAGTACTTC	CASSLGALDIQYF
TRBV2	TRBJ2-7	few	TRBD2	TGTGCCAGCAGTGAGCCAGCGGGAGGACCCTACGAGCAGTACTTC	CASSEPAGGPYEQYF
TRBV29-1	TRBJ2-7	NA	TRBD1	TGCAGCGTAGGGACAGGGACCTACGAGCAGTACTTC	CSVGTGTYEQYF
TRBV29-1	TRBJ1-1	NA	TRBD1	TGCAGCGTTGAGGACAGGTCGAACACTGAAGCTTTCTTT	CSVEDRSNTEAFF